This record covers a single TCR beta chain. Its target is not known. Germline lookup yields CDR1 SGHVS and CDR2 FQNEAQ. The J segment lost 3 bases and the V segment lost 5 bases, leaving 2 bases of the junction unmatched. The CDR3 length is 14 residues. Vbeta (60) and Jbeta (13) primers were used in the PCR. The assay was immunoSEQ multiplex PCR, and TCRdb's table has in-frame clones only and misses some. The data hold about 98,000 clones, with more than 70% observed a single time. The sample comes from a study of cytomegalovirus exposure and HLA in healthy donors. Study-level results: For TCR beta chains, V- and J-gene trimming was later linked to a missense DCLRE1C variant.

Sequenced input: PBMCs. The sequence came from a male donor in good health and CMV-seropositive. This chain links TRBV7-8 with TRBJ1-2, with TRBD1 matching over 11 bases. The CDR3 DNA reads as TGTGCCAGCAGCCCGGACAGGGGGCACTATGGCTACACCTTC. Translated: CASSPDRGHYGYTF.